This T cell receptor beta chain was observed in a study of T cells in Graves' hyperthyroidism and ophthalmopathy. Germline assignment: CDR1 SGHTA and CDR2 FQGNSA. The CDR3 runs 14 residues. Deletions cut 5 bases from V and 0 bases from J, with 10 bases between. Researchers barred patients who had uncontrolled infection, other autoimmune disease, pregnancy or lactation. Points from the study as a whole: Within blood appeared most thyroid clonotypes that had expanded above 0.001. Through a model of 13 V-J features, ophthalmopathy was separated from stable hyperthyroidism. The model made its ophthalmopathy prediction, and onset followed a median 6.5 months later.

The source material, RNA transcripts, was used to amplify TCR beta CDR3 regions. In the first-round RT-PCR of the TCR CDR3, the HTBI primer set was used. TCRdb re-analysed the multiplex PCR reads in MiXCR, keeping a single row per CDR3 protein. Of approximately 700,000 distinct CDR3 sequences listed, roughly 46% are singletons. This clonotype was seen a few times. Antigen unknown. The receptor was isolated from an adult man with Graves' disease, either hyperthyroidism or ophthalmopathy (not recorded which). The sample comprised peripheral blood or thyroid tissue (not recorded which). The chain joins TRBV7-2 to TRBJ1-1; no firm D call. The CDR3 here is CASSQDSMNTEAFF. DNA for the CDR3: TGTGCCAGCAGCCAAGATTCAATGAACACTGAAGCTTTCTTT.